The present T cell receptor beta chain was sequenced within a study of shared clonotypes between healthy human individuals (dated by TCRdb to between 2020 and 2021). In the study overall: A few men and a couple of women, aged 18 to 49 years, made up the cohort. Libraries were prepared and TCR repertoires were sequenced by different laboratories using diverse techniques, in order to increase sequencing depth and limit assay-specific biases. Between about 0.85 and 9.5 billion PBMCs per donor were obtained by leukapheresis. The study deeply sequenced blood TCR repertoires of about 5 healthy adults to estimate repertoire size and the extent of clonotype sharing between individuals. For each donor, three plates each were used for CD4 naive and CD4 memory, two plates were used for CD8 naive, and one plate was used for CD8 memory. Here is what the overall study found, with its caveats: Pairwise subsampling indicated that sequencing depth was expected to affect the degree of clonotype sharing among donors. Incomplete sequencing was indicated by rarefaction of sorted-subset datasets, despite the large sequencing depth. The genetic and exposure-history diversity represented was limited by the small number of donors. Compared with non-shared clonotypes, clonotypes shared by all four sorted-subset donors had higher generation probabilities. Sharing across four donors was observed for roughly 5.4% of naive CD4, under 4% of naive CD8, 2% to 2.5% of memory CD4, and about 0.38% of memory CD8 clonotypes. Sampling was restricted to blood, and TCR repertoires in tissue are likely to differ from TCR repertoires in blood. Naive subsets generally had larger estimated clonotype richness than memory subsets.

Using the deep immunoSEQ assay, TCR CDR3 regions were amplified from genomic DNA by multiplex PCR. Extracted genomic DNA from each cell subset was spread evenly across all wells of several immunoSEQ 96-well plates, with each plate serving as a replicate. For sorted subsets, roughly 200 ng genomic DNA, equal to tens of thousands of T cell genomes, was loaded into each replicate PCR. Purified libraries were measured with a Qubit 3.0 fluorometer, size-checked on a Bioanalyzer 2100, and measured again with the KAPA Library Quantification kit. A separate single-read 150-cycle Illumina NextSeq 550 flow cell was used to sequence each immunoSEQ 96-well plate. The authors' pipeline ran thus. Because only junctional sequences without quality scores were contained in the immunoSEQ output, filtering matching that applied to full-length reads could not be performed. To assign V/J genes and CDR3, sequences were annotated using PyIR, a Python wrapper for IgBLAST v1.9, with IMGT germline references. Reads were filtered out if the reads had weak V/J assignments (E-value above 1e-6), no CDR3, stop codons, out-of-frame junctions, or ambiguous translated residues. V3J clonotypes were defined by identical inferred V gene, J gene, and CDR3 amino acid sequence. The percentage overlap between two repertoires was calculated by dividing the number of shared unique clonotypes by the size of the smaller repertoire. RTK rarefaction, the Chao1 estimator, and Recon v2.1 estimates of unobserved clonotypes were used to assess repertoire richness. Generation probabilities for all TCRbeta clonotypes obtained by the gDNA method from four donors were computed using OLGA. In TCRdb, the immuneACCESS table is reduced to in-frame sequences with V and J assigned. These tables do not hold every clone; where another copy was compared, an unresolved V gene accounts for under half, and the others remain unexplained. That table is the source of V, J and clone size, and D and trimming were worked out from the DNA. The sample records about 340,000 clones, around 67% of which are singletons. In total, the top ten clones hold about 10% of the sample.

The donors were healthy, HIV-negative adults with no recently reported acute infections or vaccinations. Every donor was a Caucasian adult residing in Nashville, Tennessee, USA. CD4+ T cells were enriched by magnetic negative selection; naive cells were then positively selected on CD45RA, and the negative fraction formed the memory subset. Blood was collected by leukapheresis, and PBMCs were isolated by Ficoll-Histopaque density gradient centrifugation and then cryopreserved in liquid nitrogen vapor phase. Purity and quantity of every magnetically sorted T cell population were checked by analytical flow cytometry. From each sorted fraction, genomic DNA was isolated and quantified by UV absorbance on a Nanodrop 2000c. As encoded in the germline V gene (reference sequence), CDR1 is WNHNN while CDR2 is SYGVQD. Counted from cysteine to phenylalanine, this CDR3 has 12 amino acids. The kept DNA is CDR3 alone, 36 bases in frame from the first base. Relative to germline, V is 6 bases shorter and J is 2 bases shorter, with 6 bases between their ends.

With respect to this clone: Its cognate antigen has yet to be identified. Base qualities are missing; no much larger clone stands one base away.

This chain joins TRBV10-1 to TRBJ2-3, with the D gene not confidently named. Input material: memory CD4+ T cells sorted from blood. In the paper's terms, the cell subset or site label means: CD45RA-negative fraction. This TCR came from a man aged 25 to 40 in good health. The nucleotides are TGCGCCAGCAGCGTAAACACAGATACGCAGTATTTT. It translates as CASSVNTDTQYF.